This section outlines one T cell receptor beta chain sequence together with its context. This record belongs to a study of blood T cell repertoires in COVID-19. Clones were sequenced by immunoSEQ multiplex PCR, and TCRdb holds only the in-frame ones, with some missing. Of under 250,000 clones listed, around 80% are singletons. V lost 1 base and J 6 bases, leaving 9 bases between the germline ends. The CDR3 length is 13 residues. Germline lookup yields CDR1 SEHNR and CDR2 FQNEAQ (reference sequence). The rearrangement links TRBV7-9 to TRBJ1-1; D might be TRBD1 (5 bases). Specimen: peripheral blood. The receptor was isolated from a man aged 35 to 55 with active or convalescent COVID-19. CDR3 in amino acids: CASSLVVGAEAFF. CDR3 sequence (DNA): TGTGCCAGCAGCTTAGTCGTAGGGGCTGAAGCTTTCTTT.